This TCR beta chain stems from a study of CD8+ T cells in alopecia areata (dated by TCRdb to 2016 to 2018). In terms of the full investigation: The treated patients took part in an open-label pilot trial in which moderate-to-severe alopecia areata was treated with oral tofacitinib at 5 to 10 mg twice daily. Clonality in the scalp was compared among normal scalp (n=4), patchy alopecia areata scalp (n=8), and alopecia totalis/universalis scalp (n=8). On the human side, TCRbeta sequencing was run on scalp tissue and on sorted CD4+ and CD8+ peripheral blood T cells from healthy controls and from alopecia areata patients with either patchy or totalis/universalis disease. Patients stayed on tofacitinib for 6 to 18 months and then had 6 months of follow-up off drug so that delayed response and recurrence could be assessed. Amplification of TCRbeta CDR3 regions was done by immunoSEQ multiplex PCR using 35 Vbeta forward primers and 13 Jbeta reverse primers. RNA was obtained with the PAXgene miRNA kit for fixed scalp, the miRNeasy kit for PBMCs, and the RNeasy kit for mouse skin. The study used high-throughput TCRbeta sequencing to examine T cell clonal expansion in alopecia areata, in both the C3H/HeJ mouse model and human patients. Patients on tofacitinib were biopsied at baseline and after 4 and 24 weeks of treatment, and several of the patients also had a later scalp biopsy. What the authors observed across the whole study: Compared with normal scalp, lesional scalp, particularly in alopecia totalis/universalis, had higher clonality and more expanded CD8+ clones, which suggests antigenic drive. Shared TCR sequences between patients were less evident than in mice, which may be partly attributable to HLA diversity in the patient population. Resident alphabeta T cells in normal human skin are also sequenced, complicating scalp TCR repertoire analysis, unlike mouse skin dominated by gammadelta T cells.

This clone has a single count. It has no known antigen specificity. There are no base qualities to consult, and no much larger clone falls within one base. The library was produced with the immunoSEQ multiplex PCR assay. RNA was extracted from all samples and reverse transcribed into cDNA, which served as template for TCR sequencing. First-strand cDNA was synthesized using SuperScript III with a 2:1 mix of oligo-dT and random hexamers. A synthetic immune receptor repertoire was used to measure amplification bias, and any remaining bias was corrected computationally. Turning to the authors' computational methods: After raw reads were preprocessed to remove errors, the CDR3 was defined following IMGT conventions as running from the conserved cysteine to phenylalanine. Clonality was computed as 1 minus the Shannon entropy, with the entropy normalized by log2 of the number of productive unique TCRs. Whether each scalp clone was CD4 or CD8 was inferred by checking scalp TCRbeta sequences against the CD4 and CD8 repertoires from sorted blood. Not all clones reach the TCRdb copy of this immuneACCESS table, which keeps in-frame sequences only. Checked studies attribute under half of the gap to unresolved V genes and leave the rest unexplained. V, J and clone size were drawn from that table, and D and trimming were deduced from the DNA. The sample records more than 200,000 clones, about two thirds of which are singletons. Approximately 1.2% of the sample comes from the top ten.

This specimen's time point label, per the study, means: baseline before oral tofacitinib. Lesional scalp punch biopsies and peripheral blood were collected from alopecia areata patients. PBMCs were isolated by density centrifugation and stained for CD3, CD4 and CD8, after which CD4+ and CD8+ T cells were sorted on a FACSAria. CDR1 is given as SNHLY and CDR2 as FYNNEI, both from the germline V gene. CDR3 length: 14 amino acids, cysteine to phenylalanine. The sequence is cut down to CDR3 DNA, 42 bases in frame from base 1. Cut back by 3 bases and 4 bases, the V and J ends lie 13 bases apart. The sequences come from CD4+ T cells sorted from blood, collected at week 0. The TCR originated in a human donor with alopecia areata. The receptor chain draws on TRBV2 and TRBJ2-7; a confident D gene designation cannot be given. The CDR3: CASSDAGPKYEQYF. The nucleotide sequence reads TGTGCCAGCAGTGACGCCGGGCCGAAATACGAGCAGTACTTC.